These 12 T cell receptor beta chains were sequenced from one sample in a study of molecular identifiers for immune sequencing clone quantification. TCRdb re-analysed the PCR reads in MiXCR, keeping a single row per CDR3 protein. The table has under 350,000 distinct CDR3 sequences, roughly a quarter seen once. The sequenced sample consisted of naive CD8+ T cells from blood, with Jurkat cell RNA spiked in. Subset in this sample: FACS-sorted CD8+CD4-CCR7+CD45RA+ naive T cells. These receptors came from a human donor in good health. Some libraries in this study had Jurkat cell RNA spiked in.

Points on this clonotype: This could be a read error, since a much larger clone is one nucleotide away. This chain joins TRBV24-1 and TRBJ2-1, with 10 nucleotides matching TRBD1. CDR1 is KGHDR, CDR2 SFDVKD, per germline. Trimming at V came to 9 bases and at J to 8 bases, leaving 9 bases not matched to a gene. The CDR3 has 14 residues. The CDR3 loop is CATAGTGDGDEQFF. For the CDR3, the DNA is TGTGCCACCGCCGGGACAGGGGATGGGGATGAGCAGTTCTTC.

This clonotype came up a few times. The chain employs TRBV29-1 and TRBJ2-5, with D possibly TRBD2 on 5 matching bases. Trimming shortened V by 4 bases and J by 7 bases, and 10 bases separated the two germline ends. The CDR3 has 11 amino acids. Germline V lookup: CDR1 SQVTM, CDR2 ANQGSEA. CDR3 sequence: CSVGDGGTQYF. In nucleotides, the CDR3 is TGCAGCGTTGGAGACGGAGGGACCCAGTACTTC. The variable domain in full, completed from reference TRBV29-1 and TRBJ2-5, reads SAVISQKPSRDICQRGTSLTIQCQVDSQVTMMFWYRQQPGQSLTLIATANQGSEATYESGFVIDKFPISRPNLTFSTLTVSNMSPEDSSIYLCSVGDGGTQYFGPGTRLLVL.

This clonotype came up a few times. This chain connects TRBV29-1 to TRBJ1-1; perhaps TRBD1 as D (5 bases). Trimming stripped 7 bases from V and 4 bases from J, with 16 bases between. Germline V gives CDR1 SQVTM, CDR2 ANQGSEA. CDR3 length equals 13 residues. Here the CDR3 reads CSGGGGGGTEAFF. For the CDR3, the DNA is TGCAGCGGGGGTGGGGGGGGTGGCACTGAAGCTTTCTTT.

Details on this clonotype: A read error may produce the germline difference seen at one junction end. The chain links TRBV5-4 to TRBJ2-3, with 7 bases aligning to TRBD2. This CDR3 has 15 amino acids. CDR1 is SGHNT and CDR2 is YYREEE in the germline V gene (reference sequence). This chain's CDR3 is CASSSPSGHTVTQYF. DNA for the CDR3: TGTGCCAGCAGCTCCCCTAGCGGACACACAGTTACGCAGTATTTT.

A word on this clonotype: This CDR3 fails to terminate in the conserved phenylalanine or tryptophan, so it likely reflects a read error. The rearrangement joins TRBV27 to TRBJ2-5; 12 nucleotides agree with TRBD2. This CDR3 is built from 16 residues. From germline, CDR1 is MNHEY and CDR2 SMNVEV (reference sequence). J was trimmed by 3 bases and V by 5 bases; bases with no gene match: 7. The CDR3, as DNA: TGTGCCAGCAGTCCCGGGACTAGCGGGTTGAAAGAGACCCAGTACTAC. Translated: CASSPGTSGLKETQYY.

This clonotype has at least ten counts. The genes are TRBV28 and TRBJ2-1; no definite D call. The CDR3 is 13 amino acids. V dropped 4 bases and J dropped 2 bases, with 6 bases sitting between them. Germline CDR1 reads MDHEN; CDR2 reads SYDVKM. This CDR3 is CASSSLAYNEQFF. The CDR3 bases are TGTGCCAGCAGTTCTCTAGCCTACAATGAGCAGTTCTTC. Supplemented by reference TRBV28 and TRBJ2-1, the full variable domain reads DVKVTQSSRYLVKRTGEKVFLECVQDMDHENMFWYRQDPGLGLRLIYFSYDVKMKEKGDIPEGYSVSREKKERFSLILESASTNQTSMYLCASSSLAYNEQFFGPGTRLTVL.

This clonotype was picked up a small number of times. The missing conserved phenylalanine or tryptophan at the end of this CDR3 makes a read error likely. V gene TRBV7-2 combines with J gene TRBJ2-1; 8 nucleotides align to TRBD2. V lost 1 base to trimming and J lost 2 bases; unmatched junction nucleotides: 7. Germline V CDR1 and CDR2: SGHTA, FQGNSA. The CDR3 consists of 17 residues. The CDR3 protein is CASSLETLAGPYNEQFS. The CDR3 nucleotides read TGTGCCAGCAGCTTAGAGACCCTAGCGGGCCCCTACAATGAGCAGTTCTCC.

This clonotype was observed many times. In nucleotides, the CDR3 is TGTGCCAGCAGTCTCCTAGGGGGAACGCAGCCCCAGCATTTT. Its protein is CASSLLGGTQPQHF. The chain has TRBV27 and TRBJ1-5; a possible D gene is TRBD1 (6 bases). The CDR3 loop spans 14 amino acids. Germline V gene sequence: CDR1 MNHEY, CDR2 SMNVEV (reference sequence). V was shortened by 5 bases and J by 7 bases, with 15 bases between the two germline ends.

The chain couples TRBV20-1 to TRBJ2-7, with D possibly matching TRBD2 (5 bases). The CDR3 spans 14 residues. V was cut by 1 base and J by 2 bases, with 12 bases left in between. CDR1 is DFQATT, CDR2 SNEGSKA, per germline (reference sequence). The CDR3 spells CSARAWRWTYEQYF. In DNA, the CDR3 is TGCAGTGCTAGAGCCTGGAGGTGGACCTACGAGCAGTACTTC.

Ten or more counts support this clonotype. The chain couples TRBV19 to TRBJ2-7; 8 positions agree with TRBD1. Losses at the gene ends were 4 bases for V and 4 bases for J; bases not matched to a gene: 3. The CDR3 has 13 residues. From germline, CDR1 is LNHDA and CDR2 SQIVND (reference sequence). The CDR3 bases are TGTGCCAGTAGTAGCCGACAGGGGTACGAGCAGTACTTC. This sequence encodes CASSSRQGYEQYF.

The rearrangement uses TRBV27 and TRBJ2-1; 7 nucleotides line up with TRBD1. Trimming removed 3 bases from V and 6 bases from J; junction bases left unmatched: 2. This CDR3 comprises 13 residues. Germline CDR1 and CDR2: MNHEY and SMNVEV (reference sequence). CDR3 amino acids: CASSLRGPNEQFF. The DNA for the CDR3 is TGTGCCAGCAGTTTGAGGGGGCCCAATGAGCAGTTCTTC.

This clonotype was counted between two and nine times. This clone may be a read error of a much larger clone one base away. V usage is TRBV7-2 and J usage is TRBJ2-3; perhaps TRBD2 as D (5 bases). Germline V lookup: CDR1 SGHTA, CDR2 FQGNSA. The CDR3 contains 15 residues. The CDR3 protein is CAGSLASGFRDTQYF. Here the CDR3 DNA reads TGTGCCGGCAGCTTAGCATCGGGGTTTCGAGATACGCAGTATTTT. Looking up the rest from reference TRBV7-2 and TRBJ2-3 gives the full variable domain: GAGVSQSPSNKVTEKGKDVELRCDPISGHTALYWYRQSLGQGLEFLIYFQGNSAPDKSGLPSDRFSAERTGGSVSTLTIQRTQQEDSAVYLCAGSLASGFRDTQYFGPGTRLTVL.